A selection of T cell receptor beta chains follows, all from one sample in a study of blood T cell repertoires in COVID-19. Assay used: immunoSEQ multiplex PCR; TCRdb lists only in-frame clones, some missing. The repertoire holds 120,000 to 150,000 clones, with 79% as singletons. The source material was peripheral blood. The receptor set was obtained from a man in his forties or fifties with active or convalescent COVID-19. Both conserved end residues are part of each CDR3. D genes are given only for firm matches. For some rows the clone size is stated as once, few or many, or as a class when expanded; others skip it.

D	V	J	size	DNA	CDR3
-	TRBV6-5	TRBJ2-2	-	TGTGCCAGCAGAAGGGAAGGGGCGGGGACCGGGGAGCTGTTTTTT	CASRREGAGTGELFF
TRBD2	TRBV5-1	TRBJ2-7	few	TGCGCCAGCAGCCAACCGGGACTAGCGGGTGCTTCCTACGAGCAGTACTTC	CASSQPGLAGASYEQYF
-	TRBV29-1	TRBJ2-1	many	TGCAGCGTTGAGGGGCTGGAGGAGCAGTTCTTC	CSVEGLEEQFF
-	TRBV29-1	TRBJ2-1	-	TGCAGCGTTGAAGATCTCTCGGTAAGCTCCTACAATGAGCAGTTCTTC	CSVEDLSVSSYNEQFF
TRBD1	TRBV6-5	TRBJ1-2	-	TGTGCCAGCAGTCGACAGGGGCAGAACTATGGCTACACCTTC	CASSRQGQNYGYTF
-	TRBV11-2	TRBJ2-7	-	TGTGCCAGCAGCTTAGACGCAGGGATAAGCTACGAGCAGTACTTC	CASSLDAGISYEQYF
TRBD2	TRBV11-2	TRBJ2-5	once	TGTGCCAGCAGCGCCCGACTAGCGGGAGGTGAGACCCAGTACTTC	CASSARLAGGETQYF
TRBD2	TRBV6-5	TRBJ2-7	once	TGTGCCAGCAGGGGTAGCGGGAGGGACTACGAGCAGTACTTC	CASRGSGRDYEQYF
-	TRBV20-1	TRBJ1-2	-	TGCAGTGCTAGTGCCCGGGGGGCGAAAAACTATGGCTACACCTTC	CSASARGAKNYGYTF
TRBD1	TRBV6-5	TRBJ1-4	-	TGTGCCAGCAGTCCCGGACAGGGGTTTAGTAGGAAACTGTTTTTT	CASSPGQGFSRKLFF
-	TRBV3-1/TRBV3-2	TRBJ1-1	-	TGTGCCAGCAGCCAAGTTGGGGTCGGGGTTGAAGCTTTCTTT	CASSQVGVGVEAFF
-	TRBV13	TRBJ2-3	-	TGTGCCAGCAGCTTTCTCTCCGTTATGACAGCTGAAACAGATACGCAGTATTTT	CASSFLSVMTAETDTQYF
-	TRBV27	TRBJ2-7	-	TGTGCCAGCAGTTTGGCCATTACCTACGAGCAGTACTTC	CASSLAITYEQYF
TRBD1	TRBV11-3	TRBJ2-7	-	TGTGCCAGCAGCTTAAGGACAGGGGGCATTGACGAGCAGTACTTC	CASSLRTGGIDEQYF
-	TRBV7-9	TRBJ2-3	few	TGTGCCAGCAGCTTAGGGCTAGCGCACGTATTCACAGATACGCAGTATTTT	CASSLGLAHVFTDTQYF
TRBD2	TRBV5-1	TRBJ2-1	-	TGCGCCAGCAGCTTGGCCGGGACTATCAATGAGCAGTTCTTC	CASSLAGTINEQFF
-	TRBV27	TRBJ1-2	-	TGTGCCAGCAGTCCTGGGGGCCCAAACTATGGCTACACCTTC	CASSPGGPNYGYTF
-	TRBV7-2	TRBJ2-7	-	TGTGCCAGCAGCTTAGAGGGGGGGGACTACGAGCAGTACTTC	CASSLEGGDYEQYF
TRBD2	TRBV2	TRBJ2-2	-	TGTGCCGGCGGGGGGATTTTAGGGTCCACCGGGGAGCTGTTTTTT	CAGGGILGSTGELFF
-	TRBV28	TRBJ2-7	-	TGTGCCAGCAGTTTACCGGGGTTCGAGCAGTACTTC	CASSLPGFEQYF
-	TRBV11-2	TRBJ2-3	-	TGTGCCAGCAGCAGAGGACTCGGCGATACGCAGTATTTT	CASSRGLGDTQYF
-	TRBV4-2	TRBJ2-2	-	TGTGCCAGCAGCCTGACACCGAACACCGGGGAGCTGTTTTTT	CASSLTPNTGELFF
-	TRBV19	TRBJ1-4	-	TGTGCCAGTAGTATTGGGGCAGGGAGGGCGGAAAAACTGTTTTTT	CASSIGAGRAEKLFF
TRBD1	TRBV7-2	TRBJ2-1	-	TGTGCCAGCAGCTTACAACAGGGGGCGGTAAATGAGCAGTTCTTC	CASSLQQGAVNEQFF
TRBD1	TRBV6-4	TRBJ1-5	-	TGTGCCAGCAGCTGGACAGGGGGCGACCTCCAGCCCCAGCATTTT	CASSWTGGDLQPQHF
-	TRBV28	TRBJ2-7	-	TGTGCCAGCAGTTTAGGATCTGGGGAAGGGGGCGAGCAGTACTTC	CASSLGSGEGGEQYF
-	TRBV30	TRBJ1-1	-	TGTGCCTGGAGTTCTGACAGCGACACTGAAGCTTTCTTT	CAWSSDSDTEAFF
TRBD2	TRBV10-3	TRBJ2-7	-	TGTGCCATCAGTGACCCCGGGACTAGCTACTCGTACTTC	CAISDPGTSYSYF
TRBD1	TRBV9	TRBJ1-2	-	TGTGCCAGCAGCGTATTTCGGGACAGTAACTATGGCTACACCTTC	CASSVFRDSNYGYTF
TRBD1	TRBV12-3/TRBV12-4	TRBJ1-1	-	TGTGCCAGCAGTTCCGGGACAGGGGGCGAAGCTTTCTTT	CASSSGTGGEAFF
TRBD1	TRBV7-6	TRBJ2-7	few	TGTGCCAGCAGCTCATTGACAGGGAGCTCCTACGAGCAGTACTTC	CASSSLTGSSYEQYF
-	TRBV3-1/TRBV3-2	TRBJ2-5	-	TGTGCCAGCAGCCAAGTTGGTACTCAAGAGACCCAGTACTTC	CASSQVGTQETQYF
TRBD1	TRBV11-2	TRBJ2-7	-	TGTGCCAGCAGCGTCACCCGGGACAGGGGGCGATACGAGCAGTACTTC	CASSVTRDRGRYEQYF
-	TRBV28	TRBJ1-5	few	TGTGCCAGCAGTTTTTCGACAGATAATAGCAATCAGCCCCAGCATTTT	CASSFSTDNSNQPQHF
-	TRBV3-1/TRBV3-2	TRBJ1-5	-	TGTGCCAGCAGCCAAAGGGGAGGGGATCAGCCCCAGCATTTT	CASSQRGGDQPQHF
TRBD1	TRBV5-4	TRBJ2-2	once	TGTGCCAGCAGCTTTGGGACAGGGGTGCACGGGGAGCTGTTTTTT	CASSFGTGVHGELFF
TRBD2	TRBV19	TRBJ2-1	-	TGTGCCAGTAGCCTACTAGCGAGCTCCTACAATGAGCAGTTCTTC	CASSLLASSYNEQFF
TRBD1	TRBV27	TRBJ2-7	-	TGTGCCAGTAACCGCGCCGGGACAGGATCCTACGAGCAGTACTTC	CASNRAGTGSYEQYF
TRBD1	TRBV6-5	TRBJ1-5	-	TGTGCCAGCAGTTTCTCCGGGACAGTTCATCAGCCCCAGCATTTT	CASSFSGTVHQPQHF
-	TRBV30	TRBJ2-6	-	TGTGCCTGGAGTCCCCTAGTACTTGGGGCCAACGTCCTGACTTTC	CAWSPLVLGANVLTF
-	TRBV9	TRBJ2-4	-	TGTGCCAGCAGCGTTCTAGGGGGGGTTGAGTACTTC	CASSVLGGVEYF
TRBD2	TRBV3-1/TRBV3-2	TRBJ2-7	-	TGTGCCAGCAGCCCGCCTAGCGGCCTGGACAACGAGCAGTACTTC	CASSPPSGLDNEQYF
TRBD2	TRBV6-5	TRBJ2-5	-	TGTGCCAGCAGGGAGACTAGCCGGTACCAAGAGACCCAGTACTTC	CASRETSRYQETQYF
-	TRBV9	TRBJ2-3	-	TGTGCCAGCAGCGTAGCCACGGCGGGTACGGATACGCAGTATTTT	CASSVATAGTDTQYF
-	TRBV7-9	TRBJ1-2	-	TGTGCCAGCAGCTTTGCAGGCAACTATGGCTACACCTTC	CASSFAGNYGYTF
TRBD2	TRBV29-1	TRBJ2-5	-	TGCAGCGTTGAGGGCGGTAGCGGGACACAAAACAGCCAAGAGACCCAGTACTTC	CSVEGGSGTQNSQETQYF
TRBD1	TRBV7-2	TRBJ1-6	few	TGTGCCAGCAGCGCCGGGACAGTCGGATCACCCCTCCACTTT	CASSAGTVGSPLHF
TRBD2	TRBV11-2	TRBJ2-1	few	TGTGCCAGCAGCTTAGATGGGATAGCGGGAGGTGAGCAGTTCTTC	CASSLDGIAGGEQFF
TRBD2	TRBV7-6	TRBJ2-1	-	TGTGCCAGCAGCTCGTCCGGGACTAGTCTGCTGGGTGAGCAGTTCTTC	CASSSSGTSLLGEQFF
TRBD1	TRBV9	TRBJ2-4	-	TGTGCCAGCAGCGTATCGTCAGGGGGAGCCAAAAACATTCAGTACTTC	CASSVSSGGAKNIQYF
-	TRBV7-3	TRBJ2-3	once	TGTGCCAGCAGCCCCCCCCCTAGTACCCCCACAGATACGCAGTATTTT	CASSPPPSTPTDTQYF
-	TRBV14	TRBJ1-2	-	TGTGCCAGCAGCCAAGAGGCCTACTATGGCTACACCTTC	CASSQEAYYGYTF
-	TRBV4-1	TRBJ1-3	few	TGCGCCAGCAGCCAAGTCGGGACTCCAGGAAACACCATATATTTT	CASSQVGTPGNTIYF
-	TRBV18	TRBJ1-4	-	TGTGCCAGCTCACCCGGGATCACAACTAATGAAAAACTGTTTTTT	CASSPGITTNEKLFF
TRBD1	TRBV29-1	TRBJ2-5	-	TGCAGCGTTGAAGATAAGACAGGGTGGGAGACCCAGTACTTC	CSVEDKTGWETQYF
-	TRBV2	TRBJ2-3	few	TGTGCCAGCAGTGACGTGGGAGGAGGCACAGATACGCAGTATTTT	CASSDVGGGTDTQYF
-	TRBV4-1	TRBJ1-1	-	TGCGCCAGCAGCCAAACGGGCAGGGTGGCTGAAGCTTTCTTT	CASSQTGRVAEAFF
-	TRBV7-3	TRBJ2-4	once	TGTGCCAGCAGCTCAGCGGTAAAAAAAAACATTCAGTACTTC	CASSSAVKKNIQYF